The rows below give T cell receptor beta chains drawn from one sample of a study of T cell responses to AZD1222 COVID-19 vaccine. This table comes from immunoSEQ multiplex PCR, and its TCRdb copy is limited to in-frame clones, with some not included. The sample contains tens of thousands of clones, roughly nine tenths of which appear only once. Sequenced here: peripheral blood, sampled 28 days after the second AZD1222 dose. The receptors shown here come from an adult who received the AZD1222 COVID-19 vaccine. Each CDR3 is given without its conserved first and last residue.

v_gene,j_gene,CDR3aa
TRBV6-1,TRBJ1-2,ASSPTRRTDGYT
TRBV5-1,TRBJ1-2,ASSYDGGPYGYT
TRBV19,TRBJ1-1,ATTPTGEYTEAF
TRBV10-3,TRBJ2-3,AISDRTDTQY
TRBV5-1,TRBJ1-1,ASSAGPGGTEAF
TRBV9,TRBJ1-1,ASSAAGVGTEAF
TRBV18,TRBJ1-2,ASSSRTTGYT
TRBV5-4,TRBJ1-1,ASSLVDRGRLGTEAF
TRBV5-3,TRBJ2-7,ARSSASGRHLEQY
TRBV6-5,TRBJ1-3,ASSYMEPGNTIY
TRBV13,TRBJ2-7,ASSLKPRAYEQY
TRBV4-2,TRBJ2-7,ASSAEGTSAYEQY
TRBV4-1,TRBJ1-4,ASSQDMGAVSNEKLF
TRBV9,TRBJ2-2,ASSVGTSFTGELF
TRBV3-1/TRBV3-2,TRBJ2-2,AGSGYTGELF
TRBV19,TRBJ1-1,ASSGQGHTEAF
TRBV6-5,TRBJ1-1,ASSPERHTEAF
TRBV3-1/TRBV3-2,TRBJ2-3,ASSRTVSQFTDTQY
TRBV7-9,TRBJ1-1,ASSPRAGLTEAF
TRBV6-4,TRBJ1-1,ASSDSGQENTEAF
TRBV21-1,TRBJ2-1,ASSKLLTDQGNEQF
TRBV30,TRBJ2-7,AWSAGGGYEQY
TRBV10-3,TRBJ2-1,AISEQLAGGTYNEQF
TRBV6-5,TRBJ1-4,ASSYSRGKNEKLF
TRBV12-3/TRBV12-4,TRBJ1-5,ASSRGRGQPQH
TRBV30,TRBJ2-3,AWSRRGVGTDTQY
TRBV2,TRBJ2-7,ASSEDLAGGEQY
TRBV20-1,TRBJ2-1,SAREPTGTGLVYEQF
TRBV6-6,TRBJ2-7,ASSLVAGGISYEQY
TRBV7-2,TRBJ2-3,ASSLGGAVDTQY
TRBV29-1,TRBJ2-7,SAAGLAYEQY
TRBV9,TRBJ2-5,ASSVALAGGETQY
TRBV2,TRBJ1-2,ASSGLGEGNGYT
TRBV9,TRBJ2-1,ASSVGSGEGGEQF
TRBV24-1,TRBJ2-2,ATSDSGQVLGTGELF
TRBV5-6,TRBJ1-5,ASSLWHHQPQH
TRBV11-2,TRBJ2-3,ASSYDWSTDTQY
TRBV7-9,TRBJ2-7,ASSLGLGYEQY
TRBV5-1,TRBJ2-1,ASSRGIPNNEQF
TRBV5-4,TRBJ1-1,ASSWTGTGGTEAF
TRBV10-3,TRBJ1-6,ATSDLEDSPLH
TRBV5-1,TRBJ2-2,ASSLDGGFITGELF
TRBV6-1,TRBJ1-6,ASSDRLSYNSPLH
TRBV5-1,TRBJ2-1,ASSFSIGGTISSYNEQF
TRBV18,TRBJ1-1,ASSGGVNTEAF
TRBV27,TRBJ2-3,ASGQADTQY
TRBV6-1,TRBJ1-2,ASSDLTGANYGYT
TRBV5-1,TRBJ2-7,ASSFGYEQY
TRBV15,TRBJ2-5,ATSRDRQQETQY
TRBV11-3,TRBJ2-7,ASSLDATGEHEQY
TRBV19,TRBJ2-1,ASSLISGRANEQF
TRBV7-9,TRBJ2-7,ASSFIAGYEQY
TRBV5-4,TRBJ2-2,ASSLDTGLNTGELF
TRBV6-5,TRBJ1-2,ASSSMTENYGYT
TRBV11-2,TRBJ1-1,ASTSGGKQSAF
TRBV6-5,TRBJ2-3,ASSYGADSTDTQY
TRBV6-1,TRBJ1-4,ASSDTGTGDEKLF
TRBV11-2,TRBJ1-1,ASSPDRGAEAF
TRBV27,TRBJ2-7,ASSSDRVLDEQY